A selection of T cell receptor beta chains follows, all from one sample in a study of human T cells and chemical hapten exposure. MiXCR, applied by TCRdb to the RACE reads, yields one record per CDR3 protein. The table has approximately 60,000 distinct CDR3 sequences, roughly 10% seen once; the top ten hold 8% to 10%. The specimen comprised whole blood, sampled in connection with sensitization to the hapten diphenylcyclopropenone (DPC). These receptors all come from a middle-aged man with alopecia areata. Some clones in this sample may be carry-over from other donors' samples. Each CDR3 is given with its conserved first and last residue. A D gene is named only where the DNA matches it firmly. The listing skips clone size in some rows; elsewhere it reads once, few, many or a size class.

few,TRBV3-1,TRBJ1-1,NA,TGTGCCAGCAGCCAGGCAGGCGAAGCTTTCTTT,CASSQAGEAFF
NA,TRBV10-3,TRBJ2-2,TRBD2,TGTGCCATCAGTGGGACTAGCGGGAACACCGGGGAGCTGTTTTTT,CAISGTSGNTGELFF
few,TRBV6-5,TRBJ2-7,NA,TGTGCCAGCAGCCCCACTAGGGGCCCCACCGAGCAGTACTTC,CASSPTRGPTEQYF
NA,TRBV6-4,TRBJ2-5,TRBD2,TGTGCCAGCAGTGTTTCGGCTAGCGGACAAGAGACCCAGTACTTC,CASSVSASGQETQYF
many,TRBV20-1,TRBJ2-7,NA,TGCAGTGCTAGAGATACGGGAGAGGTCACCTACGAGCAGTACTTC,CSARDTGEVTYEQYF
few,TRBV10-3,TRBJ1-2,TRBD1,TGTGCCATTGGGACAGATGGCTACACCTTC,CAIGTDGYTF
few,TRBV12-3/TRBV12-4,TRBJ1-1,NA,TGTGCCAGCAAACAATCGGGACGTTTGAACACTGAAGCTTTCTTT,CASKQSGRLNTEAFF
NA,TRBV24-1,TRBJ2-7,TRBD1,TGTGCCACCAGTGAATGGGACAGACCTCCCGGCTACGAGCAGTACTTC,CATSEWDRPPGYEQYF
NA,TRBV28,TRBJ2-5,TRBD2,TGTGCCAGCACCCCGCGGGGGACTAGCGGGTTACAAGAGACCCAGTACTTC,CASTPRGTSGLQETQYF
many,TRBV6-2/TRBV6-3,TRBJ2-4,NA,TGTGCCAGCAGCGAAGAAACAGGGTGGGCCAAAAACATTCAGTACTTC,CASSEETGWAKNIQYF
many,TRBV15,TRBJ2-5,NA,TGTGCCACCAGCAGAGATCGAGGGTTGGAGACCCAGTACTTC,CATSRDRGLETQYF
NA,TRBV7-2,TRBJ2-3,NA,TGTGCCAGCAGCTCTGTTGGGGGGGCGAATACGCAGTATTTT,CASSSVGGANTQYF
NA,TRBV7-9,TRBJ2-5,NA,TGTGCCAGCAGCGGGGAGCGGGAAGAGACCCAGTACTTC,CASSGEREETQYF
many,TRBV18,TRBJ1-1,TRBD1,TGTGCCAGCTCCGACACAGACAGGGGTACTGAAGCTTTCTTT,CASSDTDRGTEAFF
many,TRBV2,TRBJ2-6,TRBD2,TGTGCCAGCAGTGAAGCGCGGCAAGCGGGAGCTGGGGCCAACGTCCTGACTTTC,CASSEARQAGAGANVLTF
many,TRBV19,TRBJ2-3,NA,TGTGCCAGTAGTATGAGGGGAATTAGCACAGATACGCAGTATTTT,CASSMRGISTDTQYF
few,TRBV7-8,TRBJ2-5,TRBD1,TGTGCCAGCAGCTTAGCGCCTTATCGACAGGGCAGGGACCAAGAGACCCAGTACTTC,CASSLAPYRQGRDQETQYF
many,TRBV5-1,TRBJ1-1,NA,TGCGCCAGCAGCTTGGACGTAGGGATCACTGAAGCTTTCTTT,CASSLDVGITEAFF
NA,TRBV28,TRBJ2-5,TRBD1,TGTGCCAGCAGTTTATACGCCAGGGGGGAGACCCAGTACTTC,CASSLYARGETQYF
many,TRBV28,TRBJ1-4,NA,TGTGCCAGCAGCCGCCAACCGTCCGGGGGATCGGGAGAAAAACTGTTTTTT,CASSRQPSGGSGEKLFF
few,TRBV28,TRBJ2-1,NA,TGTGCCAGCAGTTTTAGCGCTGGTGAGCAGTTCTTC,CASSFSAGEQFF
many,TRBV29-1,TRBJ2-1,NA,TGCAGCGTTGTTATCGTCCTTGATGAGCAGTTCTTC,CSVVIVLDEQFF
NA,TRBV13,TRBJ2-1,TRBD2,TGTGCCAGCAGCTTTTTGACTAGCGGGAACAATGAGCAGTTCTTC,CASSFLTSGNNEQFF
few,TRBV7-2,TRBJ1-1,TRBD1,TGTGCCAGCAGCTCTCGACAGGGCGTCACTGAAGCTTTCTTT,CASSSRQGVTEAFF
few,TRBV7-2,TRBJ2-3,NA,TGTGCCAGCAGCTTGGACAGATCAGATACGCAGTATTTT,CASSLDRSDTQYF
NA,TRBV28,TRBJ2-7,TRBD1,TGTGCCAGCAGTTTAAGGGACAGTCCTCTTCCGTACTTC,CASSLRDSPLPYF
few,TRBV18,TRBJ1-5,NA,TGTGCCAGCTCAGACGACAGCAATCAGCCCCAGCATTTT,CASSDDSNQPQHF
NA,TRBV7-2,TRBJ2-7,TRBD2,TGTGCCAGCAGCTTTGACTCCGGGACTAGCGGGAGGCGGCAGTACTTC,CASSFDSGTSGRRQYF
NA,TRBV15,TRBJ1-5,NA,TGTGCCACCAGCAGACGAGACAGAAATCAGCCCCAGCATTTT,CATSRRDRNQPQHF
NA,TRBV10-2,TRBJ2-7,TRBD2,TGCGCCAGCAGTGATCCGGGGGGGCCCTACGAGCAGTACTTC,CASSDPGGPYEQYF
NA,TRBV5-1,TRBJ1-6,TRBD1,TGCGCCAGTCGACAGGGGATGGGAGATTCACCCCTCCACTTT,CASRQGMGDSPLHF
NA,TRBV6-6,TRBJ1-4,NA,TGTGCCAGCAGTTACTCGAATGAGGGAACGGTTTTT,CASSYSNEGTVF
many,TRBV5-1,TRBJ2-6,TRBD1,TGCGCCAGCAGCTCAGGACAGGTTACCTCTGGGGCCAACGTCCTGACTTTC,CASSSGQVTSGANVLTF
many,TRBV14,TRBJ2-3,TRBD2,TGTGCCAGCAGCCTGAGCGGGAGTCGAACAGATACGCAGTATTTT,CASSLSGSRTDTQYF
few,TRBV7-6,TRBJ2-3,TRBD2,TGTGCCAGCAGCTCCCGCGGGAGTTTTACAGATACGCAGTATTTT,CASSSRGSFTDTQYF
many,TRBV11-2,TRBJ2-2,NA,TGTGCCAGCAGCCCCCAGCGCGTCGGTGCCGGGGAGCTGTTTTTT,CASSPQRVGAGELFF
many,TRBV27,TRBJ2-1,NA,TGTGCCAGCAGTTTACGGCTAGCGTCAGTCAATGAGCAGTTCTTC,CASSLRLASVNEQFF
NA,TRBV5-7,TRBJ2-5,NA,TGTGCCAGCAGCTTGGGTGGACCTGGAGAGACCCAGTACTTC,CASSLGGPGETQYF
NA,TRBV7-3,TRBJ2-7,TRBD2,TGTGCCAGCAGCCCCGATGGCCGCGGGAGGGCCCACGAGCAGTACTTC,CASSPDGRGRAHEQYF
NA,TRBV6-5,TRBJ2-7,NA,TGTGCCAGCAGTGACGCTGGGACACCGCACGAGCAGTACTTC,CASSDAGTPHEQYF
few,TRBV12-5,TRBJ2-3,NA,TGTGCTAGTGGTTTGAAAGTGGGGCCATCGATAGATACGCAGTATTTT,CASGLKVGPSIDTQYF
few,TRBV18,TRBJ2-5,NA,TGTGCCAGCTCACCCACCGGGACATACCAAGAGACCCAGTACTTC,CASSPTGTYQETQYF
few,TRBV3-1,TRBJ2-3,TRBD1,TGTGCCAGCAGCCGTACGGGACAGGCACAAAATACGCAGTATTTT,CASSRTGQAQNTQYF
NA,TRBV5-1,TRBJ2-3,TRBD2,TGCGCCAGCAGCGGGGGGGACAGCACAGATACGCAGTATTTT,CASSGGDSTDTQYF
few,TRBV15,TRBJ2-2,NA,TGTGCCACCAGCCGAAACACCGGGGAGCTGTTTTTT,CATSRNTGELFF
few,TRBV30,TRBJ1-5,NA,TGTGCCTGGAGGAAGAGCAATCAGCCCCAGCATTTT,CAWRKSNQPQHF
NA,TRBV7-8,TRBJ2-7,TRBD1,TGTGCCAGCAGCCAACTGGGACAGGGTAGAGACGAGCAGTACTTC,CASSQLGQGRDEQYF
NA,TRBV7-2,TRBJ2-5,NA,TGTGCCAGCAGCAAGCCGGGACCCCAAGAGACCCAGTACTTC,CASSKPGPQETQYF